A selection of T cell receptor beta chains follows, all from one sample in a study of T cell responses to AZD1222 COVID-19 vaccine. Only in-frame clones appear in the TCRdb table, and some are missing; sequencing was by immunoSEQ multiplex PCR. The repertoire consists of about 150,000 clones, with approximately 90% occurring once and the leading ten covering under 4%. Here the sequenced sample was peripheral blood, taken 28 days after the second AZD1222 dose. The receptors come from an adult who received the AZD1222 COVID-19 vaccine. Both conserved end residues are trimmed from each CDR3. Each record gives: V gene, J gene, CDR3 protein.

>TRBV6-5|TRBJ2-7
ASRGGGGGPYEQY
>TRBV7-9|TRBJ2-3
ASSPTSGRAPDTQY
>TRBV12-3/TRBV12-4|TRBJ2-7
AGSSAANYEQY
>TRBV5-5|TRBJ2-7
ASSRSTIPGSDSYEQY
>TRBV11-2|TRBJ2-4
ASSPGLGGNIQY
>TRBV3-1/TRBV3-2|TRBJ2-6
ASSQDLGAGKAGANVLT
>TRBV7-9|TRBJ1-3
ASSLTGTGKGNTIY
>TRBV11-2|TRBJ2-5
ASSLTVTQY
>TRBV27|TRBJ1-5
ASRPDRGWSNQPQH
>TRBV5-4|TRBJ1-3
ASSFQSASGNTIY
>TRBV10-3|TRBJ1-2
AISGAGASMGYT
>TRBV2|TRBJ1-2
ASSDLSTTGQMYGYT
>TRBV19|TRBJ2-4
ASSISGAGDIQY
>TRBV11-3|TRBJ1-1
ASSLEQNTEAF
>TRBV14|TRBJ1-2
ASSLLQGDGYT
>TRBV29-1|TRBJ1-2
SVLNPQVGDLYGYT
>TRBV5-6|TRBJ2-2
ASSLVGGWRTGELF
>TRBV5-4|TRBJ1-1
ASSLVGTEAF
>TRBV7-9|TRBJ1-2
ASSLGRREDGYT
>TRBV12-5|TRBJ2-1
ASGLGLMPEQF
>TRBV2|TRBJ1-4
ASSVSTGSGSNEKLF
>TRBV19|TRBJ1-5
ATQQADSNQPQH
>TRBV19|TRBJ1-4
ASKKDRITNEKLF
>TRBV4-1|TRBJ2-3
ASSQDLGLTDTQY
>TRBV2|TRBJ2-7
ASGAGPYEQY
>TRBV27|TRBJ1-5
ASSGGTGGWGNQPQH
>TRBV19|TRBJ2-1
ASSKVITNEQF
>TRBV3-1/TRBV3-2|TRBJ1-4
ASSLRGGSEKLF
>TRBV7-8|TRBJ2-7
ASSLVVRGKYEQY
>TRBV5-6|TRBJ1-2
ASSLDPGQDIYGYT
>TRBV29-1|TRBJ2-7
SASGTELYEQY
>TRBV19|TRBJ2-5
ASSIDIGTSSGTQY
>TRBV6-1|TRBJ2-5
ASSEAVGGGETQY
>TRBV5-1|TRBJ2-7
ASSWGQGVTYEQY
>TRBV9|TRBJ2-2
ASSAFNTGELF
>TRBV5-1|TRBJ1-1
ASTQGGDTEAF
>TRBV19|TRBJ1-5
ASREDPSLPQH
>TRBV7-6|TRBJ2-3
ASSLEVRELADTQY
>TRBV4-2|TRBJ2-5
ASSQGWAGGQETQY
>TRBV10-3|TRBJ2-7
AISDTNEQY
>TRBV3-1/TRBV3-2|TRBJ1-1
ASSYLPGQGKTEAF
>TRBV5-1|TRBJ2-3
ASSFGGDADTQY